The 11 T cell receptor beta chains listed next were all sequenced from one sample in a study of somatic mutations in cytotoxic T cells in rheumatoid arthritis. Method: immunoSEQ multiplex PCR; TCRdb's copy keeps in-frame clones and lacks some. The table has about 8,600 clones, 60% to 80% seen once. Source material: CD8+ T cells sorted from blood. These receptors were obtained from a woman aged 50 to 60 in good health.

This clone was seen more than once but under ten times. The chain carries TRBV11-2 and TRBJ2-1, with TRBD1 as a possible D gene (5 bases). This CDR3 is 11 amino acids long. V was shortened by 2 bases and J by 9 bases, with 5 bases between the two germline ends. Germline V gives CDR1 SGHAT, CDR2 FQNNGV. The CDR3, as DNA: TGTGCCAGCAGCTTAACAGGTGAGCAGTTCTTC. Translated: CASSLTGEQFF. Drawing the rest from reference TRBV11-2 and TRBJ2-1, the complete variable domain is EAGVAQSPRYKIIEKRQSVAFWCNPISGHATLYWYQQILGQGPKLLIQFQNNGVVDDSQLPKDRFSAERLKGVDSTLKIQPAKLEDSAVYLCASSLTGEQFFGPGTRLTVL.

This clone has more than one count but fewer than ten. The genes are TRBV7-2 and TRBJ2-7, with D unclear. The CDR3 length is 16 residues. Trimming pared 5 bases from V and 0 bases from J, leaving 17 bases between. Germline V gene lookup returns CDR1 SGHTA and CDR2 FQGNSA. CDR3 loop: CASSLSQRSSSYEQYF. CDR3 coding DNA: TGTGCCAGCAGCCTCTCCCAGAGGAGTAGCTCCTACGAGCAGTACTTC.

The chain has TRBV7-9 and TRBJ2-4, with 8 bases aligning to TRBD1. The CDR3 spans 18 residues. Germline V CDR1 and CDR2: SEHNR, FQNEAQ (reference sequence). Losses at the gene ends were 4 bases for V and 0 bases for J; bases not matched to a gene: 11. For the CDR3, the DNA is TGTGCCAGCAGCTCGGCGACAGGGGCCGTACGAGCCAAAAACATTCAGTACTTC. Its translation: CASSSATGAVRAKNIQYF.

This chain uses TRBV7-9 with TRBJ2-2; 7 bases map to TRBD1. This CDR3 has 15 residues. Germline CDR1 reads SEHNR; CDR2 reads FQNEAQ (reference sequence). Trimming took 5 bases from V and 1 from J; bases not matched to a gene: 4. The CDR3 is CASSHRGGNTGELFF. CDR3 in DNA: TGTGCCAGCAGCCACAGGGGTGGGAACACCGGGGAGCTGTTTTTT.

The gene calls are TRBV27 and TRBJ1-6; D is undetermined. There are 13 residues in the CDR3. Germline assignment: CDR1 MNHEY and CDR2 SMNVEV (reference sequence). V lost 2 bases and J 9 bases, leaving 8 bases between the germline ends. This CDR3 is CASSLGGGSPLHF. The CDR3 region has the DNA TGTGCCAGCAGTTTAGGAGGAGGTTCACCCCTCCACTTT.

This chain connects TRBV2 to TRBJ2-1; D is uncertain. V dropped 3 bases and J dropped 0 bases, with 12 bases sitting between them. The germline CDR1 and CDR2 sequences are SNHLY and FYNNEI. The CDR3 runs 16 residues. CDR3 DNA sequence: TGTGCCAGCAGTGAGCCATCCGCGAGCTCCTACAATGAGCAGTTCTTC. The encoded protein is CASSEPSASSYNEQFF.

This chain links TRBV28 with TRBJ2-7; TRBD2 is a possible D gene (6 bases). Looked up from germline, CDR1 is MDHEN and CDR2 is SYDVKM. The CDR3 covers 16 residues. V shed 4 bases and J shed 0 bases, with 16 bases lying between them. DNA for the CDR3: TGTGCCAGCAGTTCCCGGAACCACGGGAGCTCCTACGAGCAGTACTTC. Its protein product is CASSSRNHGSSYEQYF.

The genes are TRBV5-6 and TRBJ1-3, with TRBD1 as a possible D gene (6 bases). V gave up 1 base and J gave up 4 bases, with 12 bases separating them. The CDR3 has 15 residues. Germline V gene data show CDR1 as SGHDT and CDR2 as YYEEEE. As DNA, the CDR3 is TGTGCCAGCAGCTTGATGGACAGCCGAGGAAACACCATATATTTT. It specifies CASSLMDSRGNTIYF.

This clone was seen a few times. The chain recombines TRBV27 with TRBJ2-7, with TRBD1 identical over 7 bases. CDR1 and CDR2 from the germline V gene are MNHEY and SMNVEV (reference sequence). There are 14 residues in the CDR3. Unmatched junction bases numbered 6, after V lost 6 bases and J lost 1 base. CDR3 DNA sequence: TGTGCCAGCAGCCAATGGGACAGTTCCTACGAGCAGTACTTC. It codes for CASSQWDSSYEQYF.

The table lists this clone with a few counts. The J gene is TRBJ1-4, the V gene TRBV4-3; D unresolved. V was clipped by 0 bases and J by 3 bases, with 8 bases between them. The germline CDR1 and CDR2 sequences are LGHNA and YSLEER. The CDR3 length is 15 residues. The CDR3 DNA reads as TGCGCCAGCAGCCAAGATTACAGCTCTAATGAAAAACTGTTTTTT. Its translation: CASSQDYSSNEKLFF.

The CDR3 DNA follows: TGTGCCAGCAGCTTCTCTGGCGGGGTAGAGACCCAGTACTTC. Translating it yields CASSFSGGVETQYF. This rearrangement joins TRBV5-4 to TRBJ2-5; TRBD2 might be the D (6 bases). V lost 2 bases, J lost 4 bases, and 12 bases lay in between. This CDR3 is built from 14 residues. Looked up from germline, CDR1 is SGHNT and CDR2 is YYREEE (reference sequence).